One and the same sample provided the 3 T cell receptor beta chains below, sequenced in a study of regulatory T cells in long-lasting Graves disease. Arm-PCR of CDR3 regions and iRepertoire HTBI primers were used to build TCR beta libraries. MiXCR, applied by TCRdb to the multiplex PCR reads, yields one record per CDR3 protein. The sample carries roughly 490,000 distinct CDR3 sequences, approximately 22% recorded once. The time point: persistent/refractory GD, antithyroid drugs over 5 years with positive TRAb. Scientists built the TCR library using RNA that was extracted from PBMCs. The sequences come from peripheral blood mononuclear cells (PBMCs), collected when the disease was refractory, from a patient treated with antithyroid drugs. These receptors all come from a female donor with Graves disease.

This clonotype was recorded many times. Written as DNA, the CDR3 is TGTGCCACCAGCATGGGCAGTAAAGTCTACGAGCAGTACTTC. Translation gives CATSMGSKVYEQYF. The chain is built from TRBV15 and TRBJ2-7; D is unresolved. V was pared by 4 bases and J by 3 bases, with 13 bases between. The CDR3 totals 14 residues. Per the germline V gene, CDR1 is LNHNV and CDR2 is YYDKDF (reference sequence).

This clonotype has ten or more counts. This rearrangement joins TRBV27 to TRBJ1-2, with D perhaps TRBD1 (6 bases). Per germline, CDR1 MNHEY and CDR2 SMNVEV (reference sequence). The CDR3 consists of 15 residues. V lost 6 bases and J 0 bases, leaving 14 bases between the germline ends. CDR3: CASSRGTGANYGYTF. The CDR3 bases are TGTGCCAGCAGCAGGGGAACAGGAGCTAACTATGGCTACACCTTC.

V and J are TRBV19 and TRBJ1-2; possibly TRBD1 for D (6 bases). The germline V gene encodes CDR1 LNHDA and CDR2 SQIVND (reference sequence). The length of the CDR3 is 16 residues. Trimming took off 7 bases at V and 4 bases at J, with 22 bases between the two ends. CDR3 protein: CASTHPGTGSGYGYTF. CDR3 DNA sequence: TGTGCCAGTACCCACCCCGGAACAGGGTCAGGCTATGGCTACACCTTC.